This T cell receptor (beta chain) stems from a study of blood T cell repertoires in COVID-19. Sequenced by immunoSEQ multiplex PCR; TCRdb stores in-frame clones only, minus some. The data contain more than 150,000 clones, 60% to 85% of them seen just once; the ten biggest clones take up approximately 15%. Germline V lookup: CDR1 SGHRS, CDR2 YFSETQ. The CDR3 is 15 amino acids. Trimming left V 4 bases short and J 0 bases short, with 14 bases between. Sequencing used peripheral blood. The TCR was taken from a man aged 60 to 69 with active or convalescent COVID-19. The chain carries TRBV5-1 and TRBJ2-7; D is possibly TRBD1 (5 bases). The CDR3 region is CASSPGQGISYEQYF. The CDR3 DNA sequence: TGCGCCAGCAGCCCAGGGCAAGGGATCTCCTACGAGCAGTACTTC.